Listed here are 23 T cell receptor beta chains from one sample, sequenced in a study of T cell clonality in common variable immunodeficiency. TCRdb's copy holds only in-frame clones and misses some; the assay was immunoSEQ multiplex PCR. The sample has approximately 42,000 clones, none seen only once. The specimen was peripheral blood mononuclear cells. Receptor source: a person between 18 and 69 years old in good health.

This clone was observed at least ten times. From the germline J gene comes the end of the CDR3, since the read stops 3 residues before it. The gene calls are TRBV19 and TRBJ2-7; 10 positions match TRBD1. This CDR3 is 14 amino acids long. From germline, CDR1 is LNHDA and CDR2 SQIVND (reference sequence). With 5 bases clipped from V and 4 bases from J, the junction kept 5 bases outside the gene matches. The CDR3 DNA, read in part, is TGTGCCAGTAGTTCGCGACAGGGGGCTTACGAG. This codes for CASSSRQGAYE. The full CDR3 protein reads CASSSRQGAYEQYF. The entire variable domain, with the rest obtained from reference TRBV19 and TRBJ2-7, is as follows: DGGITQSPKYLFRKEGQNVTLSCEQNLNHDAMYWYRQDPGQGLRLIYYSQIVNDFQKGDIAEGYSVSREKKESFPLTVTSAQKNPTAFYLCASSSRQGAYEQYFGPGTRLTVT.

The sample holds many counts of this clone. The sequenced fragment ends 3 residues before the CDR3 boundary, so the rest is inferred from the germline J gene. The chain combines TRBV20-1 with TRBJ1-1; weak D call: TRBD1 (5 bases). Germline lookup yields CDR1 DFQATT and CDR2 SNEGSKA (reference sequence). The CDR3 runs 15 residues. Trimming stripped 5 bases from V and 4 bases from J, with 20 bases between. The CDR3 spells CSAVGKAGSSTEAFF. The part of the CDR3 DNA that was read is TGCAGTGCTGTTGGGAAGGCAGGGTCCTCCACTGAA.

This clone has ten or more counts. CDR3 in amino acids: CASSFLDRVHQPQHF. Partial CDR3 DNA: TGTGCCAGCAGCTTTCTTGACAGGGTCCATCAGCCC. The J gene is TRBJ1-5, the V gene TRBV28; 7 bases are a match to TRBD1. The CDR3 extends 3 residues past the end of the read, so its final part is completed from the germline J gene. Germline V lookup: CDR1 MDHEN, CDR2 SYDVKM. J gave up 5 bases and V 6 bases, and 10 bases lay outside the gene matches. The CDR3 spans 15 residues.

This clone was recorded at least ten times. Read coverage stops 3 residues before the CDR3 terminus; the germline J gene supplies the remainder. This chain uses TRBV12-5 with TRBJ2-2; D gene unclear. Between the trimmed V and J ends, which lost 1 base and 5 bases, there was a span of 2 bases. CDR1 is LGHNT and CDR2 is FRNRAP in the germline V gene. This CDR3 comprises 12 residues. The CDR3 spells CASGLATGELFF. Partial CDR3 DNA: TGTGCTAGTGGTTTGGCTACCGGGGAG.

This clone has a count of ten or more. The read gets to within 3 residues of the CDR3 end, and the germline J gene fills in the rest. The rearrangement joins TRBV30 to TRBJ1-5; unclear D gene. Germline V gene sequence: CDR1 GTSNPN, CDR2 SVGIG (reference sequence). The CDR3 is 14 amino acids. V was trimmed by 2 bases and J by 6 bases, leaving 14 bases between them. The sequenced CDR3 bases are TGTGCCTGGAGTACCTCCATTCGAGGTCAGCCC. It translates to CAWSTSIRGQP. The full CDR3 protein is CAWSTSIRGQPQHF.

A note on this clone: The read finishes 3 residues shy of the CDR3 end, and the germline J gene is used to complete it. The J gene is TRBJ2-1, the V gene TRBV19; 7 bases align to TRBD1. CDR1 is LNHDA and CDR2 is SQIVND in the germline V gene (reference sequence). The CDR3 is 18 amino acids. The ends lost 7 bases at V and 0 bases at J; junction bases unmatched: 15. The part of the CDR3 DNA that was read is TGTGCCAGTACGTTTAGGGGGCATCGGACAAGCTCCTACAATGAG. This encodes CASTFRGHRTSSYNE. In full, the CDR3 is CASTFRGHRTSSYNEQFF. Variable domain in full (rest from reference TRBV19 and TRBJ2-1): DGGITQSPKYLFRKEGQNVTLSCEQNLNHDAMYWYRQDPGQGLRLIYYSQIVNDFQKGDIAEGYSVSREKKESFPLTVTSAQKNPTAFYLCASTFRGHRTSSYNEQFFGPGTRLTVL.

In regard to this clone: The sequence runs out 3 residues before the end of the CDR3; the remainder is reconstructed from the germline J gene. This rearrangement joins TRBV2 to TRBJ1-5; 7 bases map to TRBD1. V lost 5 bases and J lost 1; bases outside the gene matches: 5. The CDR3 runs to 15 residues. Germline assignment: CDR1 SNHLY and CDR2 FYNNEI. CDR3 residues: CASSPDRASNQPQHF. The sequenced part of the CDR3 DNA is TGTGCCAGCAGTCCCGACAGGGCCAGCAATCAGCCC.

The sample holds many counts of this clone. The DNA ends 3 residues before the CDR3 does, and the rest of the CDR3 is filled in from the germline J gene. The J gene is TRBJ1-5, the V gene TRBV19; the D gene is possibly TRBD1 (6 bases). The CDR3 sequence is 14 residues long. Germline CDR1 reads LNHDA; CDR2 reads SQIVND (reference sequence). V lost 3 bases and J 3 bases, leaving 9 bases between the germline ends. CDR3 DNA (partial): TGTGCCAGTAGTATCAACAGGGTCAATCAGCCC. Its protein is CASSINRVNQP. The entire CDR3 is CASSINRVNQPQHF. The whole variable domain, filled in from reference TRBV19 and TRBJ1-5, reads DGGITQSPKYLFRKEGQNVTLSCEQNLNHDAMYWYRQDPGQGLRLIYYSQIVNDFQKGDIAEGYSVSREKKESFPLTVTSAQKNPTAFYLCASSINRVNQPQHFGDGTRLSIL.

This clone has a count of ten or more. The read finishes 3 residues shy of the CDR3 end, and the germline J gene is used to complete it. The chain links TRBV29-1 to TRBJ2-7; TRBD2 agrees at 10 bases. CDR3 size: 15 residues. The germline V gene has CDR1 SQVTM and CDR2 ANQGSEA. The V gene end was trimmed by 8 bases and the J gene end by 6 bases; junction bases not matched to a gene: 16. The sequenced part of the CDR3 DNA is TGCAGCACCATACGGACTAGCGGCGCTCGGGGCGAG. Amino acids: CSTIRTSGARGE. In full, the CDR3 is CSTIRTSGARGEQYF.

This clone was counted at least ten times. The read ends 3 residues before the CDR3 terminus; that terminus is restored from the germline J gene. V usage is TRBV28 and J usage is TRBJ2-1, with TRBD1 as a possible D gene (6 bases). Trimming shortened V by 4 bases and J by 6 bases, and 19 bases separated the two germline ends. This CDR3 is 16 amino acids long. Germline CDR1 and CDR2: MDHEN and SYDVKM. CDR3 sequence reads: CASSSETGGWSNEQFF. Incomplete CDR3 DNA: TGTGCCAGCAGTTCTGAGACAGGCGGTTGGTCCAATGAG.

This clone occurred many times. The CDR3 is cut off 3 residues early in the read; its end comes from the germline J gene. This sequence joins TRBV15 and TRBJ1-1; D ambiguous. This CDR3 spans 14 amino acids. Germline CDR1 reads LNHNV; CDR2 reads YYDKDF (reference sequence). Trimming left V 8 bases short and J 0 bases short, with 13 bases between. The CDR3 sequence: CATSTVPLNTEAFF. CDR3 DNA (partial): TGTGCCACCTCTACGGTACCCCTGAACACTGAA.

Ten or more counts support this clone. The read stops 3 residues short of the end of the CDR3; the missing end is completed from the germline J gene. The rearrangement uses TRBV5-1 and TRBJ1-1; D unresolved. The CDR3 runs 15 residues. The V end was cut by 4 bases, the J end by 0 bases, with 13 bases between. The germline V gene encodes CDR1 SGHRS and CDR2 YFSETQ. The CDR3 bases that were read are TGCGCCAGCAGCGTGGGTAGGGCCCTGAACACTGAA. Protein product: CASSVGRALNTE. The whole CDR3 protein is CASSVGRALNTEAFF.

This clone was counted ten times or more. The DNA ends 3 residues before the CDR3 does, and the rest of the CDR3 is filled in from the germline J gene. The V gene is TRBV7-3, the J gene TRBJ2-3, with 9 bases that match TRBD2. The CDR3 totals 16 residues. Germline CDR1 reads SGHTA; CDR2 reads FQGTGA. V was clipped by 6 bases and J by 5 bases; unmatched bases: 12. CDR3 bases read: TGTGCCAGCAGTCCCAATGCGGGACTAGCCGGAGATACG. Protein sequence: CASSPNAGLAGDT. The CDR3 in full is CASSPNAGLAGDTQYF.

This clone was picked up many times. The read ends 3 residues before the CDR3 terminus; that terminus is restored from the germline J gene. V gene TRBV20-1 combines with J gene TRBJ1-4, with D possibly TRBD1 on 5 matching bases. The CDR3 is 14 amino acids. V lost 3 bases and J 8 bases, leaving 16 bases between the germline ends. Germline lookup yields CDR1 DFQATT and CDR2 SNEGSKA (reference sequence). The CDR3: CSASGDWGGEKLFF. The DNA read from the CDR3 is TGCAGTGCTAGCGGGGACTGGGGTGGCGAAAAA.

This clone has at least ten counts. From the germline J gene comes the end of the CDR3, since the read stops 3 residues before it. The chain is built from TRBV7-3 and TRBJ1-2; 7 bases are a match to TRBD1. In germline, CDR1 is SGHTA, CDR2 FQGTGA. The CDR3 covers 13 residues. The CDR3: CASSETGEGRYTF. The sequenced CDR3 bases are TGTGCCAGCAGTGAAACAGGGGAAGGACGC.

There are many counts of this clone. The sequenced fragment ends 3 residues before the CDR3 boundary, so the rest is inferred from the germline J gene. The rearrangement links TRBV13 to TRBJ1-2; D may be TRBD1 (5 bases). Germline lookup yields CDR1 PRHDT and CDR2 FYEKMQ (reference sequence). Trimming cost V 3 bases and J 0 bases, with 29 bases left between them. The CDR3 is made up of 21 amino acids. The sequenced part of the CDR3 DNA is TGTGCCAGCAGCTTCAGCTTTTCTGTCGGAGCTACAGGAGTACCTAACTATGGC. Protein: CASSFSFSVGATGVPNYG. From start to end, the CDR3 is CASSFSFSVGATGVPNYGYTF.

This clone occurred many times. The read is 3 residues too short to cover the CDR3 end, so that end is filled in from the germline J gene. The chain combines TRBV13 with TRBJ1-1, with 9 bases aligning to TRBD1. The CDR3 has 14 residues. With 5 bases clipped from V and 6 bases from J, the junction kept 7 bases outside the gene matches. Looked up from germline, CDR1 is PRHDT and CDR2 is FYEKMQ (reference sequence). The CDR3 bases that were read are TGTGCCAGCAGCCGCCGGGACAGGGTTCCTGAA. This translates into CASSRRDRVPE. The whole CDR3 region reads CASSRRDRVPEAFF.

This clone was detected ten times or more. The CDR3 is cut off 3 residues early in the read; its end comes from the germline J gene. This chain joins TRBV18 and TRBJ2-1; D gene ambiguous. Germline lookup yields CDR1 KGHSH and CDR2 LQKENI. Trimming shortened V by 3 bases and J by 2 bases, and 14 bases separated the two germline ends. CDR3 length: 16 amino acids. CDR3 residues: CASSPSRTEPYNEQFF. CDR3 bases read: TGTGCCAGCTCACCGTCGCGCACAGAGCCCTACAATGAG.

The sample holds many counts of this clone. The sequence runs out 3 residues before the end of the CDR3; the remainder is reconstructed from the germline J gene. V usage is TRBV18 and J usage is TRBJ1-5; no definite D call. There are 13 residues in the CDR3. Germline V gene sequence: CDR1 KGHSH, CDR2 LQKENI. V lost 1 base, J lost 2 bases, and 3 bases lay in between. The CDR3 DNA, read in part, is TGTGCCAGCTCACCACAGGGCAATCAGCCC. Translation gives CASSPQGNQP. The full CDR3 reads CASSPQGNQPQHF.

This clone occurred many times. The read gets to within 3 residues of the CDR3 end, and the germline J gene fills in the rest. The chain is built from TRBV4-1 and TRBJ1-5, with D tentatively TRBD1 (6 bases). Per the germline V gene, CDR1 is MGHRA and CDR2 is YSYEKL. The CDR3 consists of 16 residues. Trimming shortened V by 0 bases and J by 3 bases, and 12 bases separated the two germline ends. Partial CDR3 DNA: TGCGCCAGCAGCCAAGATGGAACAGGGAACAATCAGCCC. It encodes CASSQDGTGNNQP. The CDR3 in full is CASSQDGTGNNQPQHF.

Comment on this clone: The CDR3 end falls 3 residues outside the read, so it is completed with the germline J gene. V usage is TRBV13 and J usage is TRBJ1-1, with D perhaps matching TRBD1 (5 bases). Germline lookup yields CDR1 PRHDT and CDR2 FYEKMQ (reference sequence). V shed 4 bases and J shed 4 bases, with 19 bases lying between them. The CDR3 spans 16 residues. The CDR3 sequence: CASSSGRSGVSTEAFF. The CDR3 bases that were read are TGTGCCAGCAGCTCAGGACGTTCGGGGGTTAGCACTGAA.

This clone occurred many times. The sequence runs out 3 residues before the end of the CDR3; the remainder is reconstructed from the germline J gene. The chain employs TRBV20-1 and TRBJ2-7; 13 bases match TRBD2. The CDR3 covers 18 residues. Germline assignment: CDR1 DFQATT and CDR2 SNEGSKA (reference sequence). With 1 base clipped from V and 5 bases from J, the junction kept 14 bases outside the gene matches. CDR3 DNA (partial): TGCAGTGCTAGAGGTTGGACTAGCGGGAGTATTGAGTCGGACGAG. Its translation is CSARGWTSGSIESDE. The CDR3 in its entirety is CSARGWTSGSIESDEQYF.

This clone was recorded many times. Read sequence stops 3 residues before the CDR3 end, and the germline J gene provides the missing end. The chain couples TRBV7-2 to TRBJ2-1; 9 nucleotides match TRBD1. CDR1 is SGHTA and CDR2 is FQGNSA in the germline V gene. This CDR3 region has 13 residues. The V gene end was trimmed by 3 bases and the J gene end by 8 bases; junction bases not matched to a gene: 2. CDR3 residues: CASSFTGGDEQFF. The covered CDR3 bases are TGTGCCAGCAGCTTCACAGGGGGCGATGAG.